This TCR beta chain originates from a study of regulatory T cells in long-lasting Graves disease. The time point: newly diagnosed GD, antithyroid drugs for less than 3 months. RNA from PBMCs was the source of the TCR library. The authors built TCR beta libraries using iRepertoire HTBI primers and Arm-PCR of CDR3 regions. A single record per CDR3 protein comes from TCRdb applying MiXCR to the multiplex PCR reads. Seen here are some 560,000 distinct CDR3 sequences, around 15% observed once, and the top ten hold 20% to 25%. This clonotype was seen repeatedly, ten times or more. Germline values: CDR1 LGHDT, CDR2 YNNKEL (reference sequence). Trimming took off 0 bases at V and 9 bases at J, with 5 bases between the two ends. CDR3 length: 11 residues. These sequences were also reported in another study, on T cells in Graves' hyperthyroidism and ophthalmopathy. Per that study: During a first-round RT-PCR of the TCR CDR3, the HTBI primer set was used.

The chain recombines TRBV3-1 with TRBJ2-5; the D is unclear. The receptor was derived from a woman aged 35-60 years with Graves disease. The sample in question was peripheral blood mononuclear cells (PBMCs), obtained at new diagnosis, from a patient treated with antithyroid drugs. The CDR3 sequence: CASSQDLAQYF. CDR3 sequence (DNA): TGTGCCAGCAGCCAAGACCTGGCCCAGTACTTC.